This TCR beta chain emerged from a study of OX40 agonist ivuxolimab in advanced cancers. Turning to the overall study: The costimulatory receptor OX40 (CD134) was targeted by ivuxolimab, a fully human IgG2 agonistic monoclonal antibody. Partial responses occurred in three dose-escalation patients: two with cutaneous melanoma and one with hepatocellular carcinoma. The point of sequencing TCRbeta in the periphery was to test whether ivuxolimab changed TCR sequence diversity and drove clonal T-cell expansion. Patients were allowed to have had prior anti-PD-1, anti-PD-L1 or anti-CTLA-4 therapy, and around 40% of the dose-escalation patients had previously received checkpoint inhibitors. Of the approximately 50 dose-escalation patients, hepatocellular carcinoma was present in approximately 20, melanoma in around 15, renal cell carcinoma in 9 and head and neck cancer in 9. Intravenous ivuxolimab was administered to patients every 2 weeks at six dose levels: 0.01, 0.1, 0.3, 1.5, 3 and 10 mg/kg. In the dose-escalation cohort, approximately 82% of patients were male, and the mean age was around 60 years, with a range of about 20 to 90. The paper describes the monotherapy dose-escalation part (N = 52 patients) of the phase I trial of ivuxolimab. The paper as a whole reports these results and caveats: In partial responders in the 0.1-3.0 mg/kg groups, normalized peripheral clonal expansion was found to be among the lowest, especially among CD8+ T cells. Low levels of normalized T-cell clonal expansion were also seen in some patients who did not respond. At doses of 0.1 to 3.0 mg/kg, clonal expansion of both CD4+ and CD8+ T cells in blood was seen between baseline and week 6. After ivuxolimab, expanded clones were on average more numerous among CD8+ T cells than among CD4+ T cells. Antigen specificity was not determined for the clonally expanded peripheral T cells.

For sequencing of the TCRbeta CDR3 region, genomic DNA was extracted from the sorted cells. The immunoSEQ Assay was used for sequencing of TCRbeta CDR3 regions. TCRdb took this table from immuneACCESS and kept in-frame rearrangements with V and J called. Such tables lack part of the clones; where checked against another copy, unresolved V genes explain under half of the gap, and the rest is unexplained. This sample holds around 53,000 clones; 88% were observed only once. The ten top clones hold more than 6.5% of the sample. As for this clone: Its binding antigen is unknown. Within one base of it there is no much larger clone, and no base qualities were kept.

The trial excluded patients who had a history of autoimmune disease or who were on systemic immunosuppression. Peripheral blood for TCR sequencing was collected from all dose cohorts at baseline, on cycle 4 day 1, and on cycle 7 day 1. Samples were obtained from an open-label, multicenter, first-in-human phase I dose-escalation trial of ivuxolimab. The trial enrolled adults with locally advanced or metastatic head and neck squamous cell, hepatocellular, melanoma or renal cell carcinoma. CD4+ and CD8+ T cells were sorted separately from peripheral blood before TCR sequencing. For CDR1 and CDR2, the germline V gene lists SNHLY and FYNNEI. Inclusive of the bounding cysteine and phenylalanine, the CDR3 is 14 residues long. Solely the CDR3 DNA is kept, with 42 bases framed from the first base. Clipping removes 7 bases from V and 6 bases from J, with 10 as the unmatched junction base count.

The V gene is TRBV2 and the J gene is TRBJ2-7, with 9 middle bases fitting TRBD2. This TCR derives from an adult with an advanced solid tumor such as melanoma, head and neck, liver or kidney cancer. Sequenced here: CD4+ or CD8+ T cells sorted from blood, sampled in a trial of the OX40 agonist ivuxolimab. The CDR3 sequence is CASKGTSLNSEQYF. The nucleotides are TGTGCCAGCAAGGGGACTAGCTTGAACTCCGAGCAGTACTTC.